This TCR beta chain was sequenced during a study of blood T cell repertoires in COVID-19. Study-level information: The samples span acute and convalescent COVID-19 from the United States, Italy and Spain. T cells, B-cell-depleted T cells, or PBMCs supplied cDNA or gDNA.

V was cut by 4 bases and J by 1 base, with 15 bases left in between. This CDR3 has 16 amino acids. In germline, CDR1 is LGHNA, CDR2 YNFKEQ. Per the original methods: Using reference gene primer amplification, nucleated cell counts were estimated. The method was immunoSEQ multiplex PCR; TCRdb's version includes in-frame clones alone and lacks a portion of them. The DNA was the basis for D and trimming; V, J and clone size are from that table. The sample includes around 260,000 clones, over 75% of them seen just once. The sequence came from a woman in her fifties or sixties with acute or convalescent COVID-19. Sequenced material: peripheral blood. The V call is TRBV4-2, the J call TRBJ2-3; D perhaps matches TRBD2 (5 bases). DNA of the CDR3: TGTGCCAGCAGCCCCCTGACTAATTCCGGCACAGATACGCAGTATTTT. This codes for CASSPLTNSGTDTQYF.